This T cell receptor beta chain was sequenced during a study of blood T cell repertoires in COVID-19. Background on the study: Acute-phase and convalescent COVID-19 samples originated in the United States, Italy and Spain. T cells, B-cell-depleted T cells, or PBMCs supplied cDNA or gDNA.

Per the original data handling: How many nucleated cells were present was estimated from reference gene primer amplification. The assay was immunoSEQ multiplex PCR, and TCRdb's table has in-frame clones only and misses some. V and J calls and clone size are as listed in that table; D and trimming were resolved from the DNA. The sample consists of about 110,000 clones, around three quarters of them appearing once. This TCR was sampled from a human donor in a cohort sampled during active or convalescent COVID-19. The sequenced sample consisted of peripheral blood.

CDR3 in amino acids: CASSLYGGAELYNEQFF. Written as DNA, the CDR3 is TGTGCCAGCAGCCTCTACGGGGGGGCGGAGCTTTACAATGAGCAGTTCTTC. The chain carries TRBV3-1 (or the pseudogene TRBV3-2) and TRBJ2-1, with 8 bases that match TRBD2. Germline V gives CDR1 LGHDT, CDR2 YNNKEL (reference sequence). V shed 4 bases, J shed 4 bases, and the junction held 12 bases outside the gene matches. The CDR3 runs 17 residues.